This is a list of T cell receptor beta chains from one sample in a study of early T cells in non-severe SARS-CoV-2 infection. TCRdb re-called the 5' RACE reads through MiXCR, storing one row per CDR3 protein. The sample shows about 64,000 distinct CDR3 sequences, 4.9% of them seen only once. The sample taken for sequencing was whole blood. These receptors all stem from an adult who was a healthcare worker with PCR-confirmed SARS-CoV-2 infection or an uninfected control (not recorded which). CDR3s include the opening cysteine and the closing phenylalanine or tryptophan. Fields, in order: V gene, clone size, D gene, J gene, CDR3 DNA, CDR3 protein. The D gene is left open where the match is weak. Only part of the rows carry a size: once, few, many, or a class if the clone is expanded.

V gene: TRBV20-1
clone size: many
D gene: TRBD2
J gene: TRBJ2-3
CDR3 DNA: TGCAGTGCTAAGAGGGGGACTAGCGGGATGTATACGCAGTATTTT
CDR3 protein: CSAKRGTSGMYTQYF

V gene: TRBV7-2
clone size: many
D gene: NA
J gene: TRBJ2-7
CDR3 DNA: TGTGCCAGCCGCCGGACGGAGGGACCCTACGAGCAGTACTTC
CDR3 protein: CASRRTEGPYEQYF

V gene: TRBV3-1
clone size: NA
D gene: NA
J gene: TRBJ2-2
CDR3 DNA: TGTGCCAGCAGCCAGGGACAGAACACCGGGGAGCTGTTTTTT
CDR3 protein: CASSQGQNTGELFF

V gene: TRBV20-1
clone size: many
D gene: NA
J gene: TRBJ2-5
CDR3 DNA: TGCAGTGCTAGCCCACTGGGGTACAAAGAGACCCAGTACTTC
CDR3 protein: CSASPLGYKETQYF

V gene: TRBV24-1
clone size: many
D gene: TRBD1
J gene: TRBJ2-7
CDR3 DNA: TGTGCCACCAGTGATGAGACGGGACAGGGTAACTACGAGCAGTACTTC
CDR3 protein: CATSDETGQGNYEQYF

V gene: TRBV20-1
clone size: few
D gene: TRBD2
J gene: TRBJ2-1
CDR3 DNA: TGCAGTGCTAGAGAAAGCGGGAGCTCCTACAATGAGCAGTTCTTC
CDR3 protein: CSARESGSSYNEQFF

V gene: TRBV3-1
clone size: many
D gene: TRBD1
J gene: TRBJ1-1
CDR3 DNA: TGTGCCAGCAGCCGACAGGGATATGACACTGAAGCTTTCTTT
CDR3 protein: CASSRQGYDTEAFF

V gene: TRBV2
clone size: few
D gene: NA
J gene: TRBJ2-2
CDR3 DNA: TGTGCCAGCAGTGTTAGGAACACCGGGGAGCTGTTTTTT
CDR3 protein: CASSVRNTGELFF

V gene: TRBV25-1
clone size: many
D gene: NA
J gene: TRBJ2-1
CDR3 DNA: TGTGCCAGCAGTGAATCGGCAGGGCAGTTCTTC
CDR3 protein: CASSESAGQFF

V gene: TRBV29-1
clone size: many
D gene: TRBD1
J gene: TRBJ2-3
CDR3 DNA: TGCAGCGTTACCAGACAGGGGGCAATAGATACGCAGTATTTT
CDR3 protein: CSVTRQGAIDTQYF

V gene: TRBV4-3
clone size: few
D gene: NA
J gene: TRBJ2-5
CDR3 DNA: TGCGCCAGCAGCCAAGATCGGCGTTACCAAGAGACCCAGTACTTC
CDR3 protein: CASSQDRRYQETQYF

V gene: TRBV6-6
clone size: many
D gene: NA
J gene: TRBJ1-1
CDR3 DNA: TGTGCCAGCAGTTCCTCGGGAGGAGGGAACACTGAAGCTTTCTTT
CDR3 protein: CASSSSGGGNTEAFF

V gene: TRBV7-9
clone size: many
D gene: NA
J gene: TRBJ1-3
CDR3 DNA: TGTGCCAGCAGCTTAAAGGCGGTTGGAAACACCATATATTTT
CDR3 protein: CASSLKAVGNTIYF

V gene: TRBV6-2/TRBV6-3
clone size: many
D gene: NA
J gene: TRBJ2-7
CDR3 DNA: TGTGCCAGCAGGCAACATCCGGGGCCAACCTACGAGCAGTACTTC
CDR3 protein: CASRQHPGPTYEQYF

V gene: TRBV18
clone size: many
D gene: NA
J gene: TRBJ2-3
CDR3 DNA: TGTGCCAGCTCGTCCTCACTTGACACAGATACGCAGTATTTT
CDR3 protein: CASSSSLDTDTQYF

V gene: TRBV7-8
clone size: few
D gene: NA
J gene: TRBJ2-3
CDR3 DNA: TGTGCCAGCAGCTTAGTCGGCTTGTACACAGATACGCAGTATTTT
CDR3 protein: CASSLVGLYTDTQYF

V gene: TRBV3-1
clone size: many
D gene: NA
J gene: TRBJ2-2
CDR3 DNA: TGTGCCAGCAGCCATTACAGTTCCGGGGAGCTGTTTTTT
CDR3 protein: CASSHYSSGELFF

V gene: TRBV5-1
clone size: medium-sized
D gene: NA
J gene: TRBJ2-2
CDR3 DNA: TGCGCCAGCAGGGAACCGACGGGGGACACCGGGGAGCTGTTTTTT
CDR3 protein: CASREPTGDTGELFF

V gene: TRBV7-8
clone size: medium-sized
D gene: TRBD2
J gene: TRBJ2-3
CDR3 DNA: TGTGCCAGCAGCCCGCCGGGACTAGAGGACACAGATACGCAGTATTTT
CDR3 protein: CASSPPGLEDTDTQYF

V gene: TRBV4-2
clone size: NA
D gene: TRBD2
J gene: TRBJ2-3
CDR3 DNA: TGTGCCAGCAGCCAAGATCCAGGGACTAGCGGTCTTACGCAGTATTTT
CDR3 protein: CASSQDPGTSGLTQYF

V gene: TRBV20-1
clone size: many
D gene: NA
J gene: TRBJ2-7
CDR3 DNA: TGCAGTGCTAAAAAGAGGACAGAAGTGGGTTACGAGCAGTACTTC
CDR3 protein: CSAKKRTEVGYEQYF

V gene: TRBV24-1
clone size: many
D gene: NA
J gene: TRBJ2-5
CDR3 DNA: TGTGCCACCAGTGATTTACGGCCCTCAGCTCGAGGTGGAGAGACCCAGTACTTC
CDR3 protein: CATSDLRPSARGGETQYF

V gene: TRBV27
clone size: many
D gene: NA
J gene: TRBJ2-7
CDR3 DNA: TGTGCCAGCAGTTTATCGAGGGCAGGGGACGATTCGGAGTACTTC
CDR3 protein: CASSLSRAGDDSEYF

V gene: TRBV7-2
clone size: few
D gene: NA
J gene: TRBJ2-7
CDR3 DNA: TGTGCCAGCAGCTTAGTTTGGCAGGGTACCTACGAGCAGTACTTC
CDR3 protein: CASSLVWQGTYEQYF

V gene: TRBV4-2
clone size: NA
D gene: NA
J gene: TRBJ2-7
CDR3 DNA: TGTGCCAGCAGCCCGGACAGACTCCGCGTCGAGCAGTACTTC
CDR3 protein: CASSPDRLRVEQYF

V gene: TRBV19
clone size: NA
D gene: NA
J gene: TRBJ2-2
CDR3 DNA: TGTGCCAGACGACCGGCCCCTAACACCGGGGAGCTGTTTTTT
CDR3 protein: CARRPAPNTGELFF

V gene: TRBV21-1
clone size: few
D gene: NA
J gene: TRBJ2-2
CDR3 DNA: TGTGCCAGCAAGGGACAGGGGAACACCGGGGAGCTGTTTTTT
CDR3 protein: CASKGQGNTGELFF

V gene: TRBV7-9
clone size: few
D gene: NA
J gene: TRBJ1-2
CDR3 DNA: TGTGCCAGCAGCTTATCCGGGGACCTATATGGCTACACCTTC
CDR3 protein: CASSLSGDLYGYTF

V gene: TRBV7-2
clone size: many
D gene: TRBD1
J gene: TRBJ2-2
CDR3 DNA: TGTGCCAGCAGCCCAGGACAGGGGCGTCGGACCGGGGAGCTGTTTTTT
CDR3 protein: CASSPGQGRRTGELFF

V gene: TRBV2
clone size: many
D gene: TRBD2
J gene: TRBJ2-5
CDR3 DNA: TGTGCCAGCAGTGAACTCAGCGGGGGACGGGTGGGGACCCAGTACTTC
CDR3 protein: CASSELSGGRVGTQYF

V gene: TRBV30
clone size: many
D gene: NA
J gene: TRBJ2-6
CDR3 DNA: TGTGCCTGGAGTCTGGGACAAAAGACGGGGGCCAACGTCCTGACTTTC
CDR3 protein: CAWSLGQKTGANVLTF

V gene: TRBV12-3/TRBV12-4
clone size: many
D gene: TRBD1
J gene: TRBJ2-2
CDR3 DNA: TGTGCCAGCAGTTTAGTACAGGGGCCCACCGGGGAGCTGTTTTTT
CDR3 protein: CASSLVQGPTGELFF

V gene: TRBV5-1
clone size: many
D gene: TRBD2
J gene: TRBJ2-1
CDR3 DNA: TGCGCCAGCAGCCCCGGACAGCGGGAGGGAAATGAGCAGTTCTTC
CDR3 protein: CASSPGQREGNEQFF

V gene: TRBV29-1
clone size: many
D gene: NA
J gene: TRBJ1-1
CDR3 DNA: TGCAGCGTTGAACCCCAAGGAGGGGGCACTGAAGCTTTCTTT
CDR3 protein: CSVEPQGGGTEAFF

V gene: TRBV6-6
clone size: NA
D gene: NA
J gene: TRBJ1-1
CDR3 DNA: TGTGCCAGCAGTTCCCCCAGTAAAGCTTTCTTT
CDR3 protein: CASSSPSKAFF

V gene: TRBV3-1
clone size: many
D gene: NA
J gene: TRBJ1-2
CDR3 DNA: TGTGCCAGCAGCCAAGTAGAAGGACGGAGTTTCTATGGCTACACCTTC
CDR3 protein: CASSQVEGRSFYGYTF

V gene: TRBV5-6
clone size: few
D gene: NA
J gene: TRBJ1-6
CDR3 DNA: TGTGCCAGCAGAGAGGGAGATTCACCCCTCCACTTT
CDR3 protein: CASREGDSPLHF

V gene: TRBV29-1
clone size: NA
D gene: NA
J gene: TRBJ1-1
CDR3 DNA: TGCAGCGCCCAAAGCCCCCCCTCGGGCGCTGAAGCTTTCTTT
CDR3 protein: CSAQSPPSGAEAFF

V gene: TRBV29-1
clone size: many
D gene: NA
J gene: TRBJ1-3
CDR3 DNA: TGCAGCGTATTACCGACGGTCTCTGGAAACACCATATATTTT
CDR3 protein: CSVLPTVSGNTIYF

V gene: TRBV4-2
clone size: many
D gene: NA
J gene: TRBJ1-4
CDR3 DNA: TGTGCCAGCAGCCACGAGTGGGGGCGAATGGATTACAATGAAAAACTGTTTTTT
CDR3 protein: CASSHEWGRMDYNEKLFF

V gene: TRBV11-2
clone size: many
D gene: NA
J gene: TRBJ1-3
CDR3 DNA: TGTGCCAGCAGCTTAGACCCAGGCTCTGGAAACACCATATATTTT
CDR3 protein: CASSLDPGSGNTIYF

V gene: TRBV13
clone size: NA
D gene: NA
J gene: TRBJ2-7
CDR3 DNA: TGTGCCAGCAGCTTAGGCCGCTCAGAGCAGTACTTC
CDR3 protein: CASSLGRSEQYF

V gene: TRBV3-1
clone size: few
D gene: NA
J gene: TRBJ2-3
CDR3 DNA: TGTGCCAGCAGCCCGCTGGGCACAGATACGCAGTATTTT
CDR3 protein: CASSPLGTDTQYF

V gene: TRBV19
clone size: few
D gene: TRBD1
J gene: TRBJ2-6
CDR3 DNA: TGTGCCAGTAGTGGCCGGGACAGCCCCTCTAGTGGGGCCAACGTCCTGACTTTC
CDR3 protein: CASSGRDSPSSGANVLTF

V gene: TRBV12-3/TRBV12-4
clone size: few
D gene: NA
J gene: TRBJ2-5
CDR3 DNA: TGTGCCAGCAGCATACTTCAGGGACAAGAGACCCAGTACTTC
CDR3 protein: CASSILQGQETQYF

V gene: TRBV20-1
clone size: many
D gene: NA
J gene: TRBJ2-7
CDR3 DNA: TGCAGTGCTAGAGCAAAGCATGGTGGCTCCTACGAGCAGTACTTC
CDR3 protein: CSARAKHGGSYEQYF

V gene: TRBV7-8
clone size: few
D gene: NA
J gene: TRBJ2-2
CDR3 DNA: TGTGCCAGCAGCCAACGAGCGGCAAACACCGGGGAGCTGTTTTTT
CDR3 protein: CASSQRAANTGELFF